A single sample gave rise to the 14 T cell receptor beta chains below, sequenced in a study of cytomegalovirus exposure and HLA in healthy donors (dated 2017 in TCRdb). Library preparation employed the immunoSEQ multiplex PCR assay. For the multiplex PCR, a mixture combining 60 forward primers for TCR Vbeta segments and 13 reverse primers for TCR Jbeta segments was used. As stored in TCRdb, this immuneACCESS dataset retains in-frame rearrangements with V and J assigned. A fraction of the clones does not appear; measured against another copy, unresolved V genes explain less than half of the discrepancy, and the remainder lacks a known reason. The sample profile shows approximately 110,000 clones; around 75% of them were found once. The ten most abundant clones make up under 1.5% of the sample. Sequencing used PBMCs. These receptors were collected from a man aged 35 to 55 in good health and CMV-seronegative.

V gene TRBV13 combines with J gene TRBJ2-3, with D maybe TRBD2 (6 bases). V dropped 0 bases and J dropped 0 bases, with 7 bases sitting between them. Germline V gene data show CDR1 as PRHDT and CDR2 as FYEKMQ (reference sequence). This CDR3 has 15 residues. DNA of the CDR3: TGTGCCAGCAGCTTAGGGGCGGGGAGCACAGATACGCAGTATTTT. Translated: CASSLGAGSTDTQYF.

The chain employs TRBV13 and TRBJ1-6; 9 positions match TRBD1. V dropped 5 bases and J dropped 6; count of bases not matched to a gene: 8. CDR3 length: 16 amino acids. Germline V gene data show CDR1 as PRHDT and CDR2 as FYEKMQ (reference sequence). The CDR3 DNA reads TGTGCCAGCAGCCCTCCTGGGGGACAGGGTAATTCACCCCTCCACTTT. It is translated as CASSPPGGQGNSPLHF.

The chain carries TRBV14 and TRBJ2-2; 12 bases align to TRBD2. After removal of 4 bases from V and 5 bases from J, the junction contained 2 bases not matched to a gene. The CDR3 spans 15 residues. CDR1 is SGHDN and CDR2 is FVKESK in the germline V gene. The CDR3 is CASSRLAGATGELFF. The CDR3 DNA reads as TGTGCCAGCAGCCGACTAGCGGGGGCTACCGGGGAGCTGTTTTTT.

V usage is TRBV28 and J usage is TRBJ2-1; 8 bases map to TRBD1. The CDR3 extends over 17 amino acids. Germline V CDR1 and CDR2: MDHEN, SYDVKM. V lost 8 bases, J lost 0 bases, and 12 bases stayed unmatched. The CDR3 nucleotides are TGTGCCAGCCCCCCTCTGACAGGGGCCACCTCCTACAATGAGCAGTTCTTC. It is translated as CASPPLTGATSYNEQFF.

This clone was recorded only once. The J gene is TRBJ2-7, the V gene TRBV7-9; 10 nucleotides match TRBD2. The V and J ends lost 5 bases and 1 base, in that order; junction bases with no gene match: 8. The CDR3 length is 16 residues. CDR1 and CDR2 from the germline V gene are SEHNR and FQNEAQ (reference sequence). The CDR3 loop is CASSPGVAGGSYEQYF. In nucleotides, the CDR3 is TGTGCCAGCAGCCCCGGGGTAGCGGGGGGTTCCTACGAGCAGTACTTC.

The V gene is TRBV18, the J gene TRBJ2-2, with D perhaps matching TRBD1 (5 bases). CDR3 size: 13 residues. The V gene's germline CDR1 is KGHSH and CDR2 LQKENI. Trimming took off 6 bases at V and 5 bases at J, with 10 bases between the two ends. The CDR3 sequence is CASSPTETGELFF. Here the CDR3 DNA reads TGTGCCAGCTCGCCGACAGAGACCGGGGAGCTGTTTTTT.

V gene TRBV4-1 combines with J gene TRBJ1-1; 7 bases are a match to TRBD1. Germline values: CDR1 MGHRA, CDR2 YSYEKL. CDR3 length: 15 residues. Trimming cost V 4 bases and J 2 bases; bases outside gene matches: 7. The CDR3 nucleotides are TGCGCCAGCAGCCTTCGACAGGGCTTAAACACTGAAGCTTTCTTT. Amino acids: CASSLRQGLNTEAFF.

The chain is built from TRBV9 and TRBJ2-7; D is perhaps TRBD1 (6 bases). The CDR3 runs 14 residues. Germline values: CDR1 SGDLS, CDR2 YYNGEE. Deletions cut 4 bases from V and 0 bases from J, with 11 bases between. CDR3 sequence (DNA): TGTGCCAGCAGCTCCCGGGACAACTCCTACGAGCAGTACTTC. Amino acid sequence: CASSSRDNSYEQYF.

The rearrangement uses TRBV5-1 and TRBJ2-7, with unresolved D. The ends were cut back, 4 bases at V and 3 bases at J, with 5 bases in the middle. This CDR3 has 11 amino acids. Germline loops: CDR1 SGHRS, CDR2 YFSETQ. The CDR3 DNA is TGCGCCAGCAGCGCGAACTACGAGCAGTACTTC. This encodes CASSANYEQYF.

The chain recombines TRBV7-8 with TRBJ1-6; TRBD1 agrees at 8 bases. This CDR3 is built from 18 residues. From germline, CDR1 is SGHVS and CDR2 FQNEAQ. V dropped 3 bases and J dropped 8; count of bases not matched to a gene: 15. As DNA, the CDR3 is TGTGCCAGCAGCTTCAGCCCCACAGGGGGGGCCCCAGATTCACCCCTCCACTTT. This sequence encodes CASSFSPTGGAPDSPLHF. Looking up the rest from reference TRBV7-8 and TRBJ1-6 gives the full variable domain: GAGVSQSPRYKVAKRGQDVALRCDPISGHVSLFWYQQALGQGPEFLTYFQNEAQLDKSGLPSDRFFAERPEGSVSTLKIQRTQQEDSAVYLCASSFSPTGGAPDSPLHFGNGTRLTVT.

This clone was counted once. J is TRBJ2-1 and V is TRBV28; 9 nucleotides line up with TRBD2. Unmatched junction bases numbered 15, after V lost 6 bases and J lost 9 bases. Looked up from germline, CDR1 is MDHEN and CDR2 is SYDVKM. CDR3 length: 16 amino acids. CDR3 amino acids: CASSPQRGGGAVEQFF. DNA for the CDR3: TGTGCCAGCAGCCCCCAACGGGGCGGGGGGGCGGTTGAGCAGTTCTTC.

This chain joins TRBV7-3 and TRBJ1-1; a possible D gene is TRBD1 (5 bases). Deletions cut 0 bases from V and 1 base from J, with 6 bases between. Germline V CDR1 and CDR2: SGHTA, FQGTGA. The CDR3 length is 14 residues. DNA of the CDR3: TGTGCCAGCAGCTTAACAGGACAGAACACTGAAGCTTTCTTT. It specifies CASSLTGQNTEAFF.

The rearrangement links TRBV7-2 to TRBJ2-1; TRBD2 aligns across 9 bases. The length of the CDR3 is 18 residues. Germline CDR1 SGHTA, CDR2 FQGNSA. After removal of 1 base from V and 5 bases from J, the junction contained 12 bases not matched to a gene. The CDR3 DNA follows: TGTGCCAGCAGCTTAGGGAAGGCGGGGGGGCTGAGAGACAATGAGCAGTTCTTC. It translates to CASSLGKAGGLRDNEQFF.

The rearrangement links TRBV10-2 to TRBJ2-1, with 7 bases aligning to TRBD2. The V gene end was trimmed by 7 bases and the J gene end by 0 bases; junction bases not matched to a gene: 6. This CDR3 comprises 15 residues. Germline V gene data show CDR1 as WSHSY and CDR2 as SAAADI. The CDR3 region is CASITSASSYNEQFF. The CDR3 DNA is TGCGCCAGCATCACTAGCGCTAGCTCCTACAATGAGCAGTTCTTC.